This passage covers 10 T cell receptor beta chains from one sample sequenced in a study of blood T cell repertoires in COVID-19 (dated by TCRdb to about 2020). Library prep was done by the immunoSEQ multiplex PCR assay. TCRdb provides this immuneACCESS table in a form limited to in-frame rearrangements. Some clones are lacking; in checked studies, under half of them reflect an unresolved V gene, and why the rest are absent is not known. The table for this sample lists more than 150,000 clones; approximately 90% of them were counted only once. Jointly, the top ten make up under 2.5% of the sample. Sequenced material: peripheral blood. The source is a man aged 65 to 85 with active or convalescent COVID-19.

The V gene is TRBV30, the J gene TRBJ1-1; a weak D match, TRBD1 (6 bases). Trimming took 2 bases from V and 7 from J, leaving 20 bases between them. CDR1 and CDR2 from the germline V gene are GTSNPN and SVGIG (reference sequence). The length of the CDR3 is 15 residues. The CDR3 region is CAWSTPEGGLYEAFF. Written as DNA, the CDR3 is TGTGCCTGGAGTACCCCCGAGGGGGGGCTGTATGAAGCTTTCTTT. Supplemented by reference TRBV30 and TRBJ1-1, the full variable domain reads SQTIHQWPATLVQPVGSPLSLECTVEGTSNPNLYWYRQAAGRGLQLLFYSVGIGQISSEVPQNLSASRPQDRQFILSSKKLLLSDSGFYLCAWSTPEGGLYEAFFGQGTRLTVV.

The V and J genes are TRBV3-1 (or the pseudogene TRBV3-2) and TRBJ2-7; TRBD1 is a possible D gene (5 bases). V was trimmed by 2 bases and J by 2 bases, leaving 19 bases between them. CDR1 is LGHDT, CDR2 YNNKEL, per germline (reference sequence). The CDR3 loop spans 17 amino acids. CDR3 sequence reads: CASSQHSQDIWPYEQYF. As DNA, the CDR3 is TGTGCCAGCAGCCAACATAGTCAGGACATTTGGCCCTACGAGCAGTACTTC.

The V gene is TRBV19, the J gene TRBJ2-3; TRBD2 matches 7 bases. Germline V gene sequence: CDR1 LNHDA, CDR2 SQIVND (reference sequence). The CDR3 consists of 15 residues. V was clipped by 3 bases and J by 0 bases; unmatched bases: 3. CDR3 residues: CASSIGSGSTDTQYF. The DNA for the CDR3 is TGTGCCAGTAGTATTGGTAGCGGGAGCACAGATACGCAGTATTTT.

The J gene is TRBJ2-7, the V gene TRBV5-4; maybe TRBD2 (6 bases). This CDR3 region has 13 residues. Per the germline V gene, CDR1 is SGHNT and CDR2 is YYREEE (reference sequence). V lost 2 bases and J 6 bases, leaving 12 bases between the germline ends. DNA for the CDR3: TGTGCCAGCAGCTTTATCGGGGGACGCGAGCAGTACTTC. Encoded protein: CASSFIGGREQYF.

The V and J genes are TRBV21-1 and TRBJ2-6; the table's D call TRBD2 went unverified against the DNA. TRBV21-1 is assigned pseudogene status. CDR3 size: 20 residues. The CDR3 sequence is CASSKKSTGDRGSGANVLTF. CDR3 nucleotides: TGTGCCAGCAGCAAAAAATCCACGGGGGATCGAGGCTCTGGGGCCAACGTCCTGACTTTC.

V gene TRBV11-2 combines with J gene TRBJ2-2, with D tentatively TRBD1 (5 bases). This CDR3 has 16 residues. Trimming stripped 1 base from V and 1 base from J, with 10 bases between. Per the germline V gene, CDR1 is SGHAT and CDR2 is FQNNGV. The CDR3 region is CASSLGSTGNTGELFF. The DNA for the CDR3 is TGTGCCAGCAGCTTAGGTTCAACAGGGAACACCGGGGAGCTGTTTTTT.

This chain uses TRBV5-4 with TRBJ2-1; 9 nucleotides line up with TRBD2. Trimming took 4 bases from V and 0 from J; bases not matched to a gene: 11. Germline V gene data show CDR1 as SGHNT and CDR2 as YYREEE (reference sequence). The CDR3 has 18 residues. CDR3 sequence: CASSPRGGRESSYNEQFF. CDR3 nucleotide sequence: TGTGCCAGCAGCCCAAGGGGCGGGAGGGAGAGCTCCTACAATGAGCAGTTCTTC.

CDR3 sequence: CASSVAGTETYEQYF. CDR3 bases: TGTGCCAGCAGCGTTGCCGGGACAGAGACCTACGAGCAGTACTTC. The chain couples TRBV9 to TRBJ2-7; 7 nucleotides match TRBD1. CDR3 length: 15 amino acids. Germline V lookup: CDR1 SGDLS, CDR2 YYNGEE. The trim removed 2 bases at V and 2 bases at J, leaving 7 bases unmatched.

This chain joins TRBV30 and TRBJ2-7, with D perhaps TRBD2 (6 bases). The CDR3 sequence is 15 residues long. The V gene lost 0 bases and the J gene lost 3 bases, with 15 bases spanning the gap. The germline gives CDR1 GTSNPN, CDR2 SVGIG (reference sequence). CDR3: CAWSVLGGVDYEQYF. CDR3 DNA: TGTGCCTGGAGTGTACTCGGCGGGGTAGACTACGAGCAGTACTTC.

This chain joins TRBV20-1 and TRBJ2-3, with 10 bases aligning to TRBD2. J gave up 11 bases and V 3 bases, and 14 bases lay outside the gene matches. CDR1 and CDR2 (germline): DFQATT, SNEGSKA (reference sequence). The CDR3 is made up of 15 amino acids. The CDR3 spells CSASASGRAVSRQYF. In DNA form, the CDR3 reads TGCAGTGCTAGTGCGAGCGGGAGGGCCGTTTCTAGGCAGTATTTT.